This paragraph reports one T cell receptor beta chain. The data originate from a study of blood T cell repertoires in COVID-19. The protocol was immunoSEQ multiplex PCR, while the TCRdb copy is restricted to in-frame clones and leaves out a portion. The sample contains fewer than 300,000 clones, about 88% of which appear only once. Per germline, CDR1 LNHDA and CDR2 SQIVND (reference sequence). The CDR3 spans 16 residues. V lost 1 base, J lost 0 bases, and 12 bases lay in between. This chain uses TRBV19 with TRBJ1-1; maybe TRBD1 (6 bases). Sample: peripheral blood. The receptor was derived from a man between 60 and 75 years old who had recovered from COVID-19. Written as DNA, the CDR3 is TGTGCCAGTAGTATAGCAGGGGCTTTTATGAACACTGAAGCTTTCTTT. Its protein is CASSIAGAFMNTEAFF. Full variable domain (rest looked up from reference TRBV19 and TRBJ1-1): DGGITQSPKYLFRKEGQNVTLSCEQNLNHDAMYWYRQDPGQGLRLIYYSQIVNDFQKGDIAEGYSVSREKKESFPLTVTSAQKNPTAFYLCASSIAGAFMNTEAFFGQGTRLTVV.